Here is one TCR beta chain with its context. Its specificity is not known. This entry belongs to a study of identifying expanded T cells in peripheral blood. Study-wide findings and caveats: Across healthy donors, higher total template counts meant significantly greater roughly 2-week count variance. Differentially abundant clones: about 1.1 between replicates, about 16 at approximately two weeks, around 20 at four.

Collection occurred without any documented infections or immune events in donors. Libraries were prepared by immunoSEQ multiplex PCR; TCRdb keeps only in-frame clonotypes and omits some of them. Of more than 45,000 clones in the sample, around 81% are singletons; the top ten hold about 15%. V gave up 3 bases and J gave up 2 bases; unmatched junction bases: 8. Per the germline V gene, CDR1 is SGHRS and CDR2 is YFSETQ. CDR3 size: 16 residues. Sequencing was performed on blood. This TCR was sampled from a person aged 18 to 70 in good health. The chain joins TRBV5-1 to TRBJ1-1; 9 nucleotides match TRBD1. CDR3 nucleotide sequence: TGCGCCAGCAGCTCCACAGGACAGGGGACAAACACTGAAGCTTTCTTT. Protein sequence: CASSSTGQGTNTEAFF.